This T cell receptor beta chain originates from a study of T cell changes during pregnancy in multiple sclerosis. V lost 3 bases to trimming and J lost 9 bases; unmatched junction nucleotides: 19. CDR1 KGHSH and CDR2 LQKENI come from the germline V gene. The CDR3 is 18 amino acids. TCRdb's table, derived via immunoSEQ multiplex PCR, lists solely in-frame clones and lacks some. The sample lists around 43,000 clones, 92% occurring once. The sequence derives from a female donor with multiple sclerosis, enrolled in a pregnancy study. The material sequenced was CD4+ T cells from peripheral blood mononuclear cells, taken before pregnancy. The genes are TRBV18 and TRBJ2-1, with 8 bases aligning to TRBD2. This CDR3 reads CASSPRTPGGTRYGEQFF. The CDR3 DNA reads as TGTGCCAGCTCACCGCGAACCCCTGGGGGGACTAGGTATGGTGAGCAGTTCTTC. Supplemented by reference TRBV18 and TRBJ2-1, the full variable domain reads NAGVMQNPRHLVRRRGQEARLRCSPMKGHSHVYWYRQLPEEGLKFMVYLQKENIIDESGMPKERFSAEFPKEGPSILRIQQVVRGDSAAYFCASSPRTPGGTRYGEQFFGPGTRLTVL.